This TCR beta chain is from a study of blood T cell repertoires in COVID-19. The CDR3 consists of 13 residues. Germline values: CDR1 KGHSH, CDR2 LQKENI. V lost 4 bases, J lost 6 bases, and 2 bases stayed unmatched. Method: immunoSEQ multiplex PCR; TCRdb's copy keeps in-frame clones and lacks some. The table has 130,000 or so clones, 70% to 85% seen once; the top ten hold over 9%. Specimen: PBMCs or T cells enriched from blood (not recorded which). The clonotype comes from a man aged 50-59 years who had recovered from COVID-19. The rearrangement uses TRBV18 and TRBJ1-4, with 7 bases identical to TRBD1. CDR3 in DNA: TGTGCCAGCTCACAGGGGGCAGATGAAAAACTGTTTTTT. Translating it yields CASSQGADEKLFF.